This TCR beta chain emerged from a study of T cell clonality in common variable immunodeficiency. This clone was observed many times. Read sequence stops 3 residues before the CDR3 end, and the germline J gene provides the missing end. Trimming cost V 5 bases and J 6 bases, with 12 bases left between them. This CDR3 comprises 13 residues. Germline values: CDR1 SGHTA, CDR2 FQGNSA. TCRdb's table, derived via immunoSEQ multiplex PCR, lists solely in-frame clones and lacks some. Singletons are absent from the sample, which has 35,000 to 50,000 clones. This receptor was obtained from a person aged 18 to 75 in good health. Sequenced sample: peripheral blood mononuclear cells. The rearrangement uses TRBV7-2 and TRBJ2-3; D call uncertain. This CDR3 is CASSKDPGDTQYF. Partial CDR3 DNA: TGTGCCAGCAGCAAAGACCCCGGGGATACG.